A single TCR beta chain is shown here with its context. Antigen specificity is unknown. The data were taken from a study of regulatory T cells in long-lasting Graves disease. On the study more broadly: Over 5 years on antithyroid drugs plus positive TSH receptor antibodies marked Graves' disease as persistent.

Trimming cost V 7 bases and J 3 bases, with 13 bases left between them. The CDR3 is 14 residues long. Time point: persistent/refractory GD, antithyroid drugs over 5 years with positive TRAb. The TCR library was made from RNA that had been extracted from PBMCs in TRIzol. The patient group derived from an endocrinology department in Xi'an, China. Libraries of TCR beta came from iRepertoire HTBI primers plus Arm-PCR of CDR3 regions. TCRdb redid the calling of the multiplex PCR reads with MiXCR, one entry per CDR3 protein. The table has 700,000 or so distinct CDR3 sequences, approximately 31% seen once. Notes on the study in general: Persistent disease was associated with favored TRBV28 usage and with favored use of TRBJ1-2 and TRBJ2-5. Tissue studied was limited to peripheral blood, excluding thyroid tissue.

This chain connects TRBV12-3 or TRBV12-4 to TRBJ1-3; TRBD1 is a possible D gene (6 bases). The sample here was peripheral blood mononuclear cells (PBMCs), taken when the disease was refractory, from a patient treated with antithyroid drugs. The TCR comes from a female donor with Graves disease. The CDR3 loop is CASTSGGFGNTIYF. The CDR3 coding sequence is TGTGCCAGCACCTCGGGGGGCTTTGGAAACACCATATATTTT.